This T cell receptor (beta chain) was captured in a study of blood T cell repertoires in COVID-19. Overall study: Some COVID-19 samples were acute and others convalescent; all came from the United States, Italy and Spain.

The V gene lost 4 bases and the J gene lost 5 bases, with 16 bases spanning the gap. The length of the CDR3 is 15 residues. Germline values: CDR1 SGHTS, CDR2 YDEGEE. Sequencing used immunoSEQ multiplex PCR; TCRdb keeps in-frame clones, though not all of them. In the table there are roughly 68,000 clones, about 88% of which are singletons. This clone showed up just a few times. Sequencing was performed on peripheral blood. This TCR came from a woman between 55 and 75 years old with COVID-19, enrolled during active disease. The rearrangement links TRBV5-8 to TRBJ1-5; D is uncertain. The CDR3 loop reads CASSPRGGMDQPQHF. The DNA of the CDR3 is TGTGCCAGCAGCCCCCGAGGAGGGATGGATCAGCCCCAGCATTTT.